A single sample gave rise to the 23 T cell receptor beta chains below, sequenced in a study of OX40 agonist ivuxolimab in advanced cancers. Profiling relied on immunoSEQ multiplex PCR, and the TCRdb table lists in-frame clones only, not all of them. Of roughly 48,000 clones detected, approximately 84% appear once; the ten largest clones hold approximately 1.2%. The sequencing used CD4+ or CD8+ T cells sorted from blood, collected in a trial of the OX40 agonist ivuxolimab. The receptors were gathered from an adult with an advanced solid tumor such as melanoma, head and neck, liver or kidney cancer.

The chain joins TRBV5-6 to TRBJ1-1, with no clear D. There are 14 residues in the CDR3. Trimming cost V 0 bases and J 3 bases, with 9 bases left between them. CDR1 SGHDT and CDR2 YYEEEE come from the germline V gene. CDR3 in DNA: TGTGCCAGCAGCTTGGCAAACAGATACACTGAAGCTTTCTTT. Its protein product is CASSLANRYTEAFF.

This clone was found a few times. The V gene is TRBV9, the J gene TRBJ2-2; 8 positions agree with TRBD2. The CDR3 has 19 residues. In germline, CDR1 is SGDLS, CDR2 YYNGEE. After removal of 1 base from V and 6 bases from J, the junction contained 17 bases not matched to a gene. The DNA of the CDR3 is TGTGCCAGCAGCGTACAGCTGCCAAAACGGGAGGGCCTCGCCGGGGAGCTGTTTTTT. Its protein product is CASSVQLPKREGLAGELFF.

This chain uses TRBV19 with TRBJ2-3, with D unresolved. The CDR3 consists of 14 residues. The germline V gene encodes CDR1 LNHDA and CDR2 SQIVND (reference sequence). The ends were cut back, 7 bases at V and 0 bases at J, with 11 bases in the middle. The CDR3 DNA reads as TGTGCCAGTAAGAACTCAAGGAGCACAGATACGCAGTATTTT. Encoded protein: CASKNSRSTDTQYF.

CDR3 bases: TGTGCCAGCAGCGCAGAGGGCTTACAAGAGACCCAGTACTTC. Translation gives CASSAEGLQETQYF. The chain uses TRBV9 and TRBJ2-5; maybe TRBD2 (5 bases). Germline CDR1 reads SGDLS; CDR2 reads YYNGEE. The V and J ends lost 3 bases and 2 bases respectively, with 11 bases between them. The CDR3 runs 14 residues. Variable domain in full (rest from reference TRBV9 and TRBJ2-5): DSGVTQTPKHLITATGQRVTLRCSPRSGDLSVYWYQQSLDQGLQFLIQYYNGEERAKGNILERFSAQQFPDLHSELNLSSLELGDSALYFCASSAEGLQETQYFGPGTRLLVL.

The gene calls are TRBV10-3 and TRBJ2-5, with D perhaps matching TRBD1 or TRBD2 (5 bases each). The better agreement between TRBJ2-7 and the DNA end casts doubt on the J call. Germline CDR1 and CDR2: ENHRY and SYGVKD. CDR3 length: 14 amino acids. The CDR3 sequence is CAITDGTSSYEQYF. DNA for the CDR3: TGTGCCATCACCGACGGGACGAGCTCCTACGAGCAGTACTTC.

This clone ranks as medium-sized. This chain links TRBV19 with TRBJ1-4; no firm D call. The CDR3 is made up of 14 amino acids. In germline, CDR1 is LNHDA, CDR2 SQIVND (reference sequence). V was shortened by 2 bases and J by 5 bases, with 9 bases between the two germline ends. DNA for the CDR3: TGTGCCAGTAGTATAATCAGGAGGAATGAAAAACTGTTTTTT. This translates into CASSIIRRNEKLFF.

The rearrangement uses TRBV10-3 and TRBJ2-3, with D perhaps matching TRBD2 (6 bases). Germline lookup yields CDR1 ENHRY and CDR2 SYGVKD. Trimming took 4 bases from V and 0 from J, leaving 17 bases between them. The CDR3 loop spans 17 amino acids. The CDR3 bases are TGTGCCATCAGTGGGCCCCGGGAGCAGGGTAGCACAGATACGCAGTATTTT. Translation: CAISGPREQGSTDTQYF.

The chain employs TRBV5-1 and TRBJ2-3, with TRBD1 matching over 8 bases. CDR1 is SGHRS, CDR2 YFSETQ, per germline. The CDR3 runs 16 residues. V shed 6 bases, J shed 4 bases, and the junction held 13 bases outside the gene matches. CDR3 DNA: TGCGCCAGCAACGAGTTCGGGACAGGTGGGGCAGATACGCAGTATTTT. It codes for CASNEFGTGGADTQYF.

The chain is built from TRBV14 and TRBJ2-2, with D uncertain. V was pared by 0 bases and J by 7 bases, with 9 bases between. Germline assignment: CDR1 SGHDN and CDR2 FVKESK. This CDR3 spans 14 amino acids. For the CDR3, the DNA is TGTGCCAGCAGCCAAGATCTAGGGAACGGGGAGCTGTTTTTT. Amino acids: CASSQDLGNGELFF. Based on the CDR3 plus reference TRBV14 and TRBJ2-2, the full variable domain is EAGVTQFPSHSVIEKGQTVTLRCDPISGHDNLYWYRRVMGKEIKFLLHFVKESKQDESGMPNNRFLAERTGGTYSTLKVQPAELEDSGVYFCASSQDLGNGELFFGEGSRLTVL.

The rearrangement uses TRBV18 and TRBJ2-1; D may be TRBD2 (6 bases). This CDR3 contains 13 residues. The V and J ends lost 4 bases and 9 bases respectively, with 13 bases between them. Germline CDR1 reads KGHSH; CDR2 reads LQKENI. The CDR3 DNA sequence: TGTGCCAGCTCACTTACTAGCCTACCTGAGCAGTTCTTC. Protein: CASSLTSLPEQFF.

The V gene is TRBV5-1, the J gene TRBJ1-2; 9 nucleotides agree with TRBD1. The CDR3 has 14 residues. CDR1 SGHRS and CDR2 YFSETQ come from the germline V gene. V shed 4 bases, J shed 1 base, and the junction held 2 bases outside the gene matches. In DNA, the CDR3 is TGCGCCAGCAGCCAGGGACAGGGTAACTATGGCTACACCTTC. As protein: CASSQGQGNYGYTF.

The rearrangement joins TRBV11-3 to TRBJ2-5, with D possibly TRBD2 on 6 matching bases. The germline V and J ends were trimmed by 6 bases and 4 bases, with 12 bases remaining between them. The CDR3 loop spans 13 amino acids. CDR1 and CDR2 from the germline V gene are SGHNT and YENEEA. CDR3 in DNA: TGTGCCAGCAGTTCGACGGGGGTAGAGACCCAGTACTTC. Its protein product is CASSSTGVETQYF.

The chain links TRBV18 to TRBJ1-4, with 7 bases aligning to TRBD1. This CDR3 spans 14 amino acids. Germline CDR1 and CDR2: KGHSH and LQKENI. Trimming removed 4 bases from V and 8 bases from J; junction bases left unmatched: 7. The CDR3 DNA is TGTGCCAGCTCACTGACAGGGCAACAGGAAAAACTGTTTTTT. Its protein product is CASSLTGQQEKLFF.

The rearrangement joins TRBV10-3 to TRBJ2-7; D call uncertain. This CDR3 spans 12 amino acids. Trimming stripped 4 bases from V and 0 bases from J, with 4 bases between. Germline assignment: CDR1 ENHRY and CDR2 SYGVKD. This chain's CDR3 is CAISVDSYEQYF. The CDR3 DNA sequence: TGTGCCATCAGTGTGGACTCCTACGAGCAGTACTTC.

The chain uses TRBV7-9 and TRBJ1-4; no clear D. CDR1 and CDR2 from the germline V gene are SEHNR and FQNEAQ (reference sequence). Trimming took 1 base from V and 8 from J, leaving 11 bases between them. The CDR3 extends over 14 amino acids. As DNA, the CDR3 is TGTGCCAGCAGCTTAGATGGGGTTGGAGAAAAACTGTTTTTT. This gives the protein CASSLDGVGEKLFF.

The chain carries TRBV11-2 and TRBJ2-7; TRBD1 matches at 8 bases. CDR3 length: 13 amino acids. Trimming removed 4 bases from V and 9 bases from J; junction bases left unmatched: 8. From germline, CDR1 is SGHAT and CDR2 FQNNGV. This CDR3 reads CASSSRTGTGQYF. The CDR3 DNA follows: TGTGCCAGCAGCTCACGGACAGGGACGGGGCAGTACTTC.

The V call is TRBV18, the J call TRBJ2-5, with TRBD1 identical over 9 bases. Germline V gene data show CDR1 as KGHSH and CDR2 as LQKENI. The CDR3 runs to 15 residues. After removal of 6 bases from V and 2 bases from J, the junction contained 7 bases not matched to a gene. The chain's CDR3 is CASSPGQGIQETQYF. CDR3 in DNA: TGTGCCAGCTCCCCGGGACAGGGAATACAAGAGACCCAGTACTTC.

This clone was found once. This sequence joins TRBV2 and TRBJ1-4, with no clear D. This CDR3 region has 14 residues. V shed 6 bases and J shed 5 bases, with 13 bases lying between them. Germline CDR1 and CDR2: SNHLY and FYNNEI. The CDR3 DNA follows: TGTGCCAGCAGCCCCCGCGATACCAATGAAAAACTGTTTTTT. This codes for CASSPRDTNEKLFF.

The chain joins TRBV29-1 to TRBJ2-3; 8 positions agree with TRBD2. V lost 1 base, J lost 8 bases, and 17 bases stayed unmatched. The CDR3 contains 17 residues. The germline CDR1 and CDR2 sequences are SQVTM and ANQGSEA. This chain's CDR3 is CSVEGVGLVFAGITQYF. The CDR3 region has the DNA TGCAGCGTTGAAGGGGTGGGACTAGTCTTTGCCGGGATTACGCAGTATTTT.

The chain links TRBV9 to TRBJ2-1; D perhaps matches TRBD1 (6 bases). Trimming pared 0 bases from V and 7 bases from J, leaving 14 bases between. Germline CDR1 SGDLS, CDR2 YYNGEE. The CDR3 sequence is 15 residues long. CDR3 DNA: TGTGCCAGCAGCGTAGTGGCAGGGGCAGAGAATGAGCAGTTCTTC. Translation gives CASSVVAGAENEQFF.

V usage is TRBV11-2 and J usage is TRBJ1-5; D is unclear. Germline V CDR1 and CDR2: SGHAT, FQNNGV. V was pared by 1 base and J by 7 bases, with 17 bases between. This CDR3 has 16 residues. As DNA, the CDR3 is TGTGCCAGCAGCTTAGCCTGGACCCCAAGTGGGCAGCCCCAGCATTTT. It codes for CASSLAWTPSGQPQHF.

The table lists this clone with a count of one. This chain joins TRBV4-1 and TRBJ2-1; 8 bases line up with TRBD2. From germline, CDR1 is MGHRA and CDR2 YSYEKL. The CDR3 spans 15 residues. The trim removed 1 base at V and 10 bases at J, leaving 9 bases unmatched. CDR3 amino acids: CASSQGVAGWGEQFF. In nucleotides, the CDR3 is TGCGCCAGCAGCCAAGGGGTAGCGGGGTGGGGGGAGCAGTTCTTC.

This rearrangement joins TRBV5-1 to TRBJ2-5; 16 positions match TRBD2. The trim removed 3 bases at V and 1 base at J, leaving 6 bases unmatched. The CDR3 covers 18 residues. Germline CDR1 is SGHRS and CDR2 is YFSETQ. CDR3 loop: CASSWGLAGGGIQETQYF. The DNA for the CDR3 is TGCGCCAGCAGCTGGGGACTAGCGGGAGGGGGAATCCAAGAGACCCAGTACTTC.